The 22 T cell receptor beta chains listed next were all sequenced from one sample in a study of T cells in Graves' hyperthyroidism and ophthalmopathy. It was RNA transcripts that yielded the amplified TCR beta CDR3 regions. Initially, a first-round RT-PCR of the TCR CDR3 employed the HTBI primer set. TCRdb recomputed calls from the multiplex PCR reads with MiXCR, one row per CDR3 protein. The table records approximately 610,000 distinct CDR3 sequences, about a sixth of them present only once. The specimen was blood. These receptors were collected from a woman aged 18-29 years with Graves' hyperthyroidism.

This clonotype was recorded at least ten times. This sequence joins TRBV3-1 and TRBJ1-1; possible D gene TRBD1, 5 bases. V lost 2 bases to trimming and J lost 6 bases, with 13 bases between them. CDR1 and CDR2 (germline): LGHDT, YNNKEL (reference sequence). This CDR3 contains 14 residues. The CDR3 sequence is CASSQLTETSEAFF. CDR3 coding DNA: TGTGCCAGCAGCCAATTGACAGAGACTTCTGAAGCTTTCTTT.

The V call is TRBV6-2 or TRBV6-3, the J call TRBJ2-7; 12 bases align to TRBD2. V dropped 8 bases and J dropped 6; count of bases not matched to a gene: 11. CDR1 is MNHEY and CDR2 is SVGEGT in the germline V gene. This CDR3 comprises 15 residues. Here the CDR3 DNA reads TGTGCCAGCTCCAGAGCTAGCGGGGGGGCCGGCGAGCAGTACTTC. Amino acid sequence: CASSRASGGAGEQYF.

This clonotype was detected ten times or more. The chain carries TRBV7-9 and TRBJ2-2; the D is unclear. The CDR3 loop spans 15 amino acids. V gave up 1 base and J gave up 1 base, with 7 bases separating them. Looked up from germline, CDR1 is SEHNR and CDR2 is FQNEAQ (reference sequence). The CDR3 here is CASSLEAWNTGELFF. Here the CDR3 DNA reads TGTGCCAGCAGCTTAGAAGCGTGGAACACCGGGGAGCTGTTTTTT.

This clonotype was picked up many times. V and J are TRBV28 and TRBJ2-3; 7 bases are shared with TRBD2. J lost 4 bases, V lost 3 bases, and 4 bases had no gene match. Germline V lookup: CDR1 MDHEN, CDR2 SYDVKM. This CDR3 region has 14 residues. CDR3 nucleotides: TGTGCCAGCAGTTTTTTGGGGGGGGCAGATACGCAGTATTTT. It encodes CASSFLGGADTQYF.

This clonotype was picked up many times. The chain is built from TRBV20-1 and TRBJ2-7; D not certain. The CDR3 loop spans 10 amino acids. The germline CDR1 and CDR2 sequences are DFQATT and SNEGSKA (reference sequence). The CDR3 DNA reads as TGCAGGGCCCTCTCCTACGAGCAGTACTTC. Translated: CRALSYEQYF.

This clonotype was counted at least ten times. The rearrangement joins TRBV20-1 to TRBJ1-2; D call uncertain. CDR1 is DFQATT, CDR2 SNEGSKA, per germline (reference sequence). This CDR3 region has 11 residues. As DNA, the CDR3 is TGCACCACCGCGCAGGATGGTGGCTACACCTTC. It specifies CTTAQDGGYTF.

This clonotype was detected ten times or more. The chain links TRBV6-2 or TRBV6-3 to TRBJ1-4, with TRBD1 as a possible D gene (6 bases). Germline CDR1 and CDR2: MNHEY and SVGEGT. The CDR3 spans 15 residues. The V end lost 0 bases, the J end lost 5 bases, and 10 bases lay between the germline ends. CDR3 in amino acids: CASSYSGTRNEKLFF. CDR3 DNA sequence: TGTGCCAGCAGTTACTCCGGGACACGGAATGAAAAACTGTTTTTT.

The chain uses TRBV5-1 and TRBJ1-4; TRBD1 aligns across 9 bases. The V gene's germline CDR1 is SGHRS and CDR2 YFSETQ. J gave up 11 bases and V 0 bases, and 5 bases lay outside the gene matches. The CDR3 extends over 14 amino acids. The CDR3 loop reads CASSLGTDRGKLFF. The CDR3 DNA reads TGCGCCAGCAGCTTGGGGACAGACAGGGGGAAACTGTTTTTT.

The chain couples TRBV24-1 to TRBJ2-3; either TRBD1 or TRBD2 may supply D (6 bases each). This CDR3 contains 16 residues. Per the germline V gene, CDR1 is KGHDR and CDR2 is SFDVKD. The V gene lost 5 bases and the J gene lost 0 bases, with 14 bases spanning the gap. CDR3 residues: CATSALGGLSTDTQYF. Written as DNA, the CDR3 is TGTGCCACCAGTGCCCTAGGGGGGCTGAGCACAGATACGCAGTATTTT.

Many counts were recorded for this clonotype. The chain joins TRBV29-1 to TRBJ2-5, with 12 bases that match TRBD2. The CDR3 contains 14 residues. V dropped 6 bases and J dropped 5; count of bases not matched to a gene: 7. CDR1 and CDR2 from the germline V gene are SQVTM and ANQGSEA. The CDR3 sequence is CSVAGLAGSETQYF. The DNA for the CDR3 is TGCAGCGTGGCCGGACTAGCGGGATCTGAGACCCAGTACTTC.

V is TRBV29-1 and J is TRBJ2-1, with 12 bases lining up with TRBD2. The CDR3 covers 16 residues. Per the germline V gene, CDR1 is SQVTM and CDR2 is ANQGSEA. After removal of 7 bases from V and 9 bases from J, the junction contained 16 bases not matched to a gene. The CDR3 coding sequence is TGCAGCGCCTCAGTCCTAGCGGGGGGGTCCGCGGTTGAGCAGTTCTTC. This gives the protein CSASVLAGGSAVEQFF.

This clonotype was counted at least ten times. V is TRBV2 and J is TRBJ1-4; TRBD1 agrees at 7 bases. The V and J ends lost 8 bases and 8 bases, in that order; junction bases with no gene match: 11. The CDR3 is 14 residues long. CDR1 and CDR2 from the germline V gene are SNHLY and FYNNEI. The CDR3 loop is CASDSQGDREKLFF. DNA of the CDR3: TGTGCCAGCGACAGCCAGGGGGACCGCGAAAAACTGTTTTTT.

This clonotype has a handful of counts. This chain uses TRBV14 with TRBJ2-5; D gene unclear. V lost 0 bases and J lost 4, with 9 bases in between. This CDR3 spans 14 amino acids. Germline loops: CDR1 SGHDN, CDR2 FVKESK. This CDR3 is CASSQDLDSETQYF. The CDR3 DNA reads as TGTGCCAGCAGCCAAGATCTGGATTCAGAGACCCAGTACTTC. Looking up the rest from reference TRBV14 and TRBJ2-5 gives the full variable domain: EAGVTQFPSHSVIEKGQTVTLRCDPISGHDNLYWYRRVMGKEIKFLLHFVKESKQDESGMPNNRFLAERTGGTYSTLKVQPAELEDSGVYFCASSQDLDSETQYFGPGTRLLVL.

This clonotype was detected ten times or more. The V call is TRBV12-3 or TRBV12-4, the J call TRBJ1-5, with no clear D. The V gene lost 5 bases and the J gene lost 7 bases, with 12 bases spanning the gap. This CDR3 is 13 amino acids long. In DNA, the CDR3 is TGTGCCAGCAGTAGGTCTTCCGGGCAGCCCCAGCATTTT. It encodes CASSRSSGQPQHF.

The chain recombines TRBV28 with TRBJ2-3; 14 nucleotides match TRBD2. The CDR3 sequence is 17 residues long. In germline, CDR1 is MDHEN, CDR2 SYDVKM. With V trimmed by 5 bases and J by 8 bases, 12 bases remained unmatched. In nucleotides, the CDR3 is TGTGCCAGCAGTCCTGCCGAGGGACTAGCGGGAGATGCTACGCAGTATTTT. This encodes CASSPAEGLAGDATQYF.

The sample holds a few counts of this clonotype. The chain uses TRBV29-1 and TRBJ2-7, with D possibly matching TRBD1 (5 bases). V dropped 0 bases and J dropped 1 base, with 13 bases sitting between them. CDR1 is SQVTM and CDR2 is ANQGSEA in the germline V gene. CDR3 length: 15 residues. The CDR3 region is CSVEEQGLVSYEQYF. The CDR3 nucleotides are TGCAGCGTTGAAGAGCAGGGATTAGTTTCCTACGAGCAGTACTTC.

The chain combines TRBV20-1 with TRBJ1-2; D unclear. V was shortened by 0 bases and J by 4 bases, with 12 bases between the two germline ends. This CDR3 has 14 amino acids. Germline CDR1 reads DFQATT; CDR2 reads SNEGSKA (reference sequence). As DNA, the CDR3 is TGCAGTGCTAGAGAAGAAGGGAAGCGCTATGGCTACACCTTC. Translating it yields CSAREEGKRYGYTF.

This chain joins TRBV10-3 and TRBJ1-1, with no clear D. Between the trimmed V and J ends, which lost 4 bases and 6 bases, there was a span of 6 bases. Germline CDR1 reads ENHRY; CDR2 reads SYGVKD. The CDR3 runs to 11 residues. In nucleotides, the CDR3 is TGTGCCATCAGTGCTGAGGCTGAAGCTTTCTTT. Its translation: CAISAEAEAFF.

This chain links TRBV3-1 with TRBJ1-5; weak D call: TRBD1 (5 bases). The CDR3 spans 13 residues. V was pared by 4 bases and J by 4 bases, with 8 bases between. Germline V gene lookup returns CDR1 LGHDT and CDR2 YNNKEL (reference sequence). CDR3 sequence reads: CASSRHRNQPQHF. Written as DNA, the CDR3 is TGTGCCAGCAGCCGACACAGGAATCAGCCCCAGCATTTT.

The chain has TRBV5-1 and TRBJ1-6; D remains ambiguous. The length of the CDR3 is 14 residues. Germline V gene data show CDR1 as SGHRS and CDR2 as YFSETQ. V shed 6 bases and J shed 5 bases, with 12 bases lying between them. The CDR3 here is CASKNAVNNSPLHF. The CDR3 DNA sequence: TGCGCCAGCAAGAATGCCGTAAATAATTCACCCCTCCACTTT. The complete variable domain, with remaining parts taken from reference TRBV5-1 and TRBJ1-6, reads KAGVTQTPRYLIKTRGQQVTLSCSPISGHRSVSWYQQTPGQGLQFLFEYFSETQRNKGNFPGRFSGRQFSNSRSEMNVSTLELGDSALYLCASKNAVNNSPLHFGNGTRLTVT.

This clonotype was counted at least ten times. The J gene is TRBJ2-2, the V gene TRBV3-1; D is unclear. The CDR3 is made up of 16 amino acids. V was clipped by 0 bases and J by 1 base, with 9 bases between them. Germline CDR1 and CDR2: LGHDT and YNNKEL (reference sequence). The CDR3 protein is CASSQDPGRNTGELFF. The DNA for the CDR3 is TGTGCCAGCAGCCAAGATCCCGGAAGGAACACCGGGGAGCTGTTTTTT.

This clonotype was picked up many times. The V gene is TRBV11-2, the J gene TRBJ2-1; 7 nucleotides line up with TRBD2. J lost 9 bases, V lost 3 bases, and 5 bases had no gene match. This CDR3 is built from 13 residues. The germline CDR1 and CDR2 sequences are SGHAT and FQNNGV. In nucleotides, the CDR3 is TGTGCCAGCAGCTTGATGCGGGAGTTTGAGCAGTTCTTC. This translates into CASSLMREFEQFF.